The 28 T cell receptor beta chains below come from one sample, sequenced in a study of T cells after yellow fever vaccination. TCRdb itself ran the 5' RACE reads through MiXCR, one entry per CDR3 protein. The table has approximately 550,000 distinct CDR3 sequences, 15% to 20% seen once. The input for sequencing was PBMCs, taken 15 days after the yellow fever booster vaccination. These receptors were collected from a man under 40 who received the YFV17D yellow fever vaccine.

V usage is TRBV20-1 and J usage is TRBJ2-7; D perhaps matches TRBD2 (5 bases). Trimming cost V 6 bases and J 2 bases, with 17 bases left between them. There are 14 residues in the CDR3. The germline CDR1 and CDR2 sequences are DFQATT and SNEGSKA (reference sequence). For the CDR3, the DNA is TGCAGTGCAAGAAGTGGCGGGCCGACCTACGAGCAGTACTTC. This gives the protein CSARSGGPTYEQYF.

The J gene is TRBJ2-7, the V gene TRBV20-1; D unresolved. Trimming took off 0 bases at V and 6 bases at J, with 12 bases between the two ends. This CDR3 has 13 residues. Germline V gene data show CDR1 as DFQATT and CDR2 as SNEGSKA (reference sequence). CDR3 nucleotide sequence: TGCAGTGCTAGAGATTACGGCTTCGGCGAGCAGTACTTC. Protein product: CSARDYGFGEQYF.

The V and J genes are TRBV29-1 and TRBJ2-7; D not certain. CDR1 is SQVTM, CDR2 ANQGSEA, per germline. V was cut by 5 bases and J by 4 bases, with 12 bases left in between. This CDR3 comprises 12 residues. DNA of the CDR3: TGCAGCGTTCTTATAACTGGGTACGAGCAGTACTTC. Translated: CSVLITGYEQYF.

The CDR3 protein is CSARGTGYEQYF. The CDR3 DNA reads as TGCAGTGCTAGGGGGACCGGCTACGAGCAGTACTTC. The rearrangement joins TRBV20-1 to TRBJ2-7, with D perhaps being TRBD1 or TRBD2 (5 bases each). CDR1 DFQATT and CDR2 SNEGSKA come from the germline V gene (reference sequence). The CDR3 covers 12 residues. V lost 3 bases and J 3 bases, leaving 9 bases between the germline ends.

This clonotype turned up a few times. The chain employs TRBV20-1 and TRBJ2-2, with a possible D match to TRBD2 (6 bases). Germline V lookup: CDR1 DFQATT, CDR2 SNEGSKA (reference sequence). The CDR3 runs 14 residues. Deletions cut 4 bases from V and 1 base from J, with 10 bases between. The CDR3 here is CSANGGKNTGELFF. The DNA of the CDR3 is TGCAGTGCTAACGGGGGAAAGAACACCGGGGAGCTGTTTTTT.

This clonotype was found a few times. The V and J genes are TRBV12-3 or TRBV12-4 and TRBJ2-3; TRBD2 is a possible D gene (6 bases). V was trimmed by 6 bases and J by 6 bases, leaving 19 bases between them. There are 15 residues in the CDR3. CDR3: CASSPRRAMGDTQYF. Written as DNA, the CDR3 is TGTGCCAGCAGCCCGAGGAGGGCCATGGGGGATACGCAGTATTTT.

This chain uses TRBV18 with TRBJ1-5; TRBD1 matches 7 bases. This CDR3 region has 16 residues. V dropped 0 bases and J dropped 3; count of bases not matched to a gene: 5. Germline CDR1 reads KGHSH; CDR2 reads LQKENI. The CDR3, as DNA: TGTGCCAGCTCACCACCGGAGGGGGCGATCAATCAGCCCCAGCATTTT. Protein sequence: CASSPPEGAINQPQHF.

This clonotype appeared many times. The chain combines TRBV6-2 or TRBV6-3 with TRBJ2-1; D possibly matches TRBD1 or TRBD2 (7 bases each). The CDR3 totals 16 residues. Trimming shortened V by 5 bases and J by 10 bases, and 24 bases separated the two germline ends. In germline, CDR1 is MNHEY, CDR2 SVGEGT. CDR3 residues: CASSPGGAGYLVEQFF. CDR3 bases: TGTGCCAGCAGTCCAGGGGGAGCGGGATACTTGGTGGAGCAGTTCTTC.

This clonotype has only a few counts. CDR3 residues: CASSVDAGSTTDTQYF. As DNA, the CDR3 is TGTGCCAGCAGCGTAGACGCAGGGAGTACCACAGATACGCAGTATTTT. The chain uses TRBV9 and TRBJ2-3; D possibly matches TRBD1 or TRBD2 (5 bases each). V shed 0 bases and J shed 2 bases, with 13 bases lying between them. The CDR3 is 16 residues long. Germline CDR1 SGDLS, CDR2 YYNGEE.

The chain recombines TRBV20-1 with TRBJ2-2, with 10 bases that match TRBD2. CDR3 size: 13 residues. CDR1 and CDR2 from the germline V gene are DFQATT and SNEGSKA (reference sequence). The junction had 4 bases not matched to a gene; V was cut back by 5 bases and J by 7 bases. CDR3: CSAQREGHGELFF. CDR3 coding DNA: TGCAGTGCTCAGCGGGAGGGACACGGGGAGCTGTTTTTT.

This clonotype was seen more than once but under ten times. The rearrangement links TRBV28 to TRBJ2-5; TRBD2 matches at 10 bases. Germline V lookup: CDR1 MDHEN, CDR2 SYDVKM. The CDR3 contains 16 residues. V trimming: 6 bases; J trimming: 0 bases; junction bases outside the gene matches: 7. CDR3 sequence reads: CASRPGLAVNQETQYF. CDR3 coding DNA: TGTGCCAGCAGACCTGGACTAGCGGTAAACCAAGAGACCCAGTACTTC.

This clonotype was counted a few times. The chain recombines TRBV24-1 with TRBJ2-4; D possibly corresponds to TRBD1 (6 bases). The CDR3 sequence is 15 residues long. Per the germline V gene, CDR1 is KGHDR and CDR2 is SFDVKD. V lost 4 bases to trimming and J lost 0 bases, with 9 bases between them. The CDR3 region is CATSDSGVAKNIQYF. For the CDR3, the DNA is TGTGCCACCAGTGACTCAGGGGTAGCCAAAAACATTCAGTACTTC.

The V gene is TRBV5-1, the J gene TRBJ2-7; no clear D gene. V was trimmed by 0 bases and J by 2 bases, leaving 6 bases between them. Germline CDR1 and CDR2: SGHRS and YFSETQ. This CDR3 region has 13 residues. CDR3 sequence (DNA): TGCGCCAGCAGCTTGGTTGAAGCCTACGAGCAGTACTTC. Amino acid sequence: CASSLVEAYEQYF.

This clonotype was detected only a few times. This chain uses TRBV9 with TRBJ2-7, with 12 bases aligning to TRBD1. Germline V CDR1 and CDR2: SGDLS, YYNGEE. The CDR3 is 15 amino acids. V trimming: 5 bases; J trimming: 5 bases; junction bases outside the gene matches: 8. CDR3 amino acids: CASSAGQGASHEQYF. The CDR3 DNA reads TGTGCCAGCAGTGCGGGACAGGGGGCATCCCACGAGCAGTACTTC.

Only a few counts were recorded for this clonotype. The V gene is TRBV25-1, the J gene TRBJ2-2; the D gene is possibly TRBD1 (6 bases). The V gene lost 3 bases and the J gene lost 4 bases, with 21 bases spanning the gap. The germline V gene encodes CDR1 MGHDK and CDR2 SYGVNS. This CDR3 is built from 18 residues. Here the CDR3 DNA reads TGTGCCAGCAGTGACCCGGCCTGGACAGCTTCCCTCACCGGGGAGCTGTTTTTT. Protein product: CASSDPAWTASLTGELFF.

The chain couples TRBV10-3 to TRBJ2-5, with TRBD2 identical over 7 bases. The germline V gene has CDR1 ENHRY and CDR2 SYGVKD. This CDR3 has 13 residues. V was pared by 2 bases and J by 4 bases, with 1 base of the junction left unmatched. CDR3 protein: CAISEAGVETQYF. The CDR3 nucleotides read TGTGCCATCAGTGAGGCGGGAGTAGAGACCCAGTACTTC.

The gene calls are TRBV2 and TRBJ2-7; 11 bases agree with TRBD2. Germline loops: CDR1 SNHLY, CDR2 FYNNEI. The V and J ends lost 7 bases and 1 base, in that order; junction bases with no gene match: 6. The CDR3 contains 15 residues. The CDR3 DNA sequence: TGTGCCAGCACCAGAGGACTAGCGGGTTCCTACGAGCAGTACTTC. Its protein is CASTRGLAGSYEQYF.

The DNA for the CDR3 is TGCAGTGCCCCGGAATCCGGCAGATCCTACAATGAGCAGTTCTTC. Translation gives CSAPESGRSYNEQFF. V usage is TRBV20-1 and J usage is TRBJ2-1; D call uncertain. This CDR3 has 15 residues. V gave up 6 bases and J gave up 1 base, with 16 bases separating them. Per germline, CDR1 DFQATT and CDR2 SNEGSKA (reference sequence).

The chain uses TRBV6-6 and TRBJ2-7; TRBD2 matches at 7 bases. The CDR3 covers 13 residues. With 1 base clipped from V and 6 bases from J, the junction kept 3 bases outside the gene matches. The germline CDR1 and CDR2 sequences are MNHNY and SVGAGI (reference sequence). As DNA, the CDR3 is TGTGCCAGCAGTTACTTGACTAGCCTCGAGCAGTACTTC. Protein sequence: CASSYLTSLEQYF.

The V and J genes are TRBV7-2 and TRBJ1-1; D possibly corresponds to TRBD1 (5 bases). This CDR3 is built from 13 residues. V was trimmed by 10 bases and J by 7 bases, leaving 19 bases between them. Per the germline V gene, CDR1 is SGHTA and CDR2 is FQGNSA. CDR3 in amino acids: CATSRGFDYEAFF. The CDR3 DNA follows: TGTGCCACGTCACGGGGGTTCGACTATGAAGCTTTCTTT.

This clonotype came up a few times. The gene calls are TRBV9 and TRBJ1-2; D not certain. This CDR3 has 15 amino acids. Germline V gene sequence: CDR1 SGDLS, CDR2 YYNGEE. The V end lost 3 bases, the J end lost 8 bases, and 20 bases lay between the germline ends. CDR3 sequence: CASSDVGGLTRGYTF. The CDR3 DNA sequence: TGTGCCAGCAGCGATGTGGGAGGACTAACGAGGGGCTACACCTTC.

The chain has TRBV7-8 and TRBJ2-2; D gene unclear. V gave up 3 bases and J gave up 5 bases, with 13 bases separating them. There are 15 residues in the CDR3. CDR1 and CDR2 from the germline V gene are SGHVS and FQNEAQ. The CDR3 sequence: CASSLRGVETGELFF. The CDR3 DNA reads TGTGCCAGCAGCTTGCGTGGTGTAGAGACCGGGGAGCTGTTTTTT.

This chain joins TRBV12-3 or TRBV12-4 and TRBJ2-5, with D perhaps being TRBD1 or TRBD2 (6 bases each). V was cut by 5 bases and J by 7 bases, with 23 bases left in between. The length of the CDR3 is 16 residues. The CDR3 DNA reads TGTGCCAGCAGTCAACCCCCCGGGGGCGTTCCAGGGACCCAGTACTTC. As protein: CASSQPPGGVPGTQYF.

This clonotype has a handful of counts. The chain links TRBV29-1 to TRBJ2-7; D not resolved. Germline CDR1 reads SQVTM; CDR2 reads ANQGSEA. Trimming pared 0 bases from V and 2 bases from J, leaving 8 bases between. The CDR3 is made up of 13 amino acids. The CDR3 region has the DNA TGCAGCGTTGAAGAAGCACCAGCCTACGAGCAGTACTTC. Encoded protein: CSVEEAPAYEQYF.

This chain joins TRBV27 and TRBJ2-7; D not certain. Trimming removed 2 bases at V and 4 bases at J, with 18 bases between. The CDR3 is 16 residues long. Germline CDR1 and CDR2: MNHEY and SMNVEV (reference sequence). CDR3 in amino acids: CASSLRSALPGYEQYF. The CDR3 DNA follows: TGTGCCAGCAGTTTAAGGTCGGCGCTCCCTGGGTACGAGCAGTACTTC.

The chain combines TRBV7-8 with TRBJ2-3; unclear D gene. The CDR3 spans 13 residues. Trimming pared 5 bases from V and 0 bases from J, leaving 6 bases between. Germline V gene lookup returns CDR1 SGHVS and CDR2 FQNEAQ. The CDR3 DNA sequence: TGTGCCAGCAGCGGAGAAAGCACAGATACGCAGTATTTT. Translated: CASSGESTDTQYF.

The chain uses TRBV29-1 and TRBJ2-1; no clear D. The CDR3 is 13 residues long. Germline V CDR1 and CDR2: SQVTM, ANQGSEA. Trimming cost V 5 bases and J 7 bases, with 15 bases left between them. The CDR3 coding sequence is TGCAGCGTTAAGTTTCCCTTGGGTAATGAGCAGTTCTTC. It is translated as CSVKFPLGNEQFF.

In its sample, this clonotype was seen a few times. The chain couples TRBV6-2 or TRBV6-3 to TRBJ1-4; D unclear. V shed 5 bases and J shed 3 bases, with 22 bases lying between them. The CDR3 runs to 18 residues. Germline CDR1 MNHEY, CDR2 SVGEGT. In nucleotides, the CDR3 is TGTGCCAGCAGTCATACACCAGGATATCGTTCGTCTAATGAAAAACTGTTTTTT. Translation gives CASSHTPGYRSSNEKLFF.